The clone carrying this T cell receptor beta chain has just a few counts. What it binds is not known. The V and J ends lost 3 bases and 2 bases respectively, with 11 bases between them. CDR1 MDHEN and CDR2 SYDVKM come from the germline V gene. The CDR3 is made up of 15 amino acids. This specimen belongs to a study of regulatory T cells in long-lasting Graves disease. Whole-study results and caveats: Sampling was limited to peripheral blood rather than thyroid tissue.

The time point here: newly diagnosed GD, antithyroid drugs for less than 3 months. Extracted RNA from PBMCs served as the source of the TCR library. Sequencing libraries for TCR beta were prepared with iRepertoire HTBI primers and Arm-PCR of CDR3 regions. TCRdb recomputed calls from the multiplex PCR reads with MiXCR, one row per CDR3 protein. Among 420,000 or so distinct CDR3 sequences listed, 16% were seen once. These sequences were also reported in another study, on T cells in Graves' hyperthyroidism and ophthalmopathy. That source adds: Most clonotypes expanded in thyroid above 0.001 were likewise present in blood.

Sequences were derived from peripheral blood mononuclear cells (PBMCs), sampled at new diagnosis, from a patient treated with antithyroid drugs. This chain joins TRBV28 and TRBJ1-5; D gene ambiguous. The clonotype originates from a woman aged 18-29 years with Graves disease. CDR3: CASSFVGSGNQPQHF. CDR3 bases: TGTGCCAGCAGTTTCGTGGGTAGCGGCAATCAGCCCCAGCATTTT.